This T cell receptor (beta chain) was observed in a study of T cell responses to AZD1222 COVID-19 vaccine. Study-level points and caveats: Of the AZD1222 recipients, only five to seven were seropositive at baseline. Every sample of the repertoires postdated the peak T cell response. Spike-specific TCR breadth and depth went up after people got two AZD1222 doses. A mostly white British donor set with more females was recruited, and clonal diversity was possibly underestimated.

Of note for this clone: Its antigen is not known.

V shed 0 bases and J 4 bases; nucleotides not matched to a gene: 3. Germline loops: CDR1 MNHEY, CDR2 SMNVEV (reference sequence). The CDR3 contains 16 residues. The data were produced by immunoSEQ multiplex PCR, yet TCRdb's version contains in-frame clones alone and is incomplete. Found here are some 120,000 clones, approximately 91% of them singletons; the top ten hold around 30%. This chain uses TRBV27 with TRBJ1-6; 7 positions match TRBD1. The material sequenced was peripheral blood, taken on day 0 of AZD1222 vaccination. The receptor was derived from an adult in good health. In DNA form, the CDR3 reads TGTGCCAGCAGTTTATCGGGACAGACTTATAATTCACCCCTCCACTTT. Protein sequence: CASSLSGQTYNSPLHF.